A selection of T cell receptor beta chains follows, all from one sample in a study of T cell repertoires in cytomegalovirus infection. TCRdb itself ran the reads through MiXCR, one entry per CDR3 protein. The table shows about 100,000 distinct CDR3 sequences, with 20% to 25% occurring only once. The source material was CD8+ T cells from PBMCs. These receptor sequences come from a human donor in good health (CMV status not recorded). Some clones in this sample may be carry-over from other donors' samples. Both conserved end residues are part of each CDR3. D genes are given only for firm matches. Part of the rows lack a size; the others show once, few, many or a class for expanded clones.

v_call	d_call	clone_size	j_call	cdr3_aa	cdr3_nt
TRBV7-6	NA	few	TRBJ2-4	CASSFGAQHLAKNIQYF	TGTGCCAGCAGCTTCGGCGCCCAACATCTAGCCAAAAACATTCAGTACTTC
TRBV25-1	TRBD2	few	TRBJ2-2	CASSATGTRSSGELFF	TGTGCCAGCAGTGCCACCGGGACTAGGAGTTCCGGGGAGCTGTTTTTT
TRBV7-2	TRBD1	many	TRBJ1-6	CASSPGQGAETLHF	TGTGCCAGCAGCCCCGGACAGGGGGCGGAAACCCTCCACTTT
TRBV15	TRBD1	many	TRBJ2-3	CATSGGQVVEDTQYF	TGTGCCACCAGCGGAGGACAGGTAGTGGAAGATACGCAGTATTTT
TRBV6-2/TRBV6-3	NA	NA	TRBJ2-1	CASRGTDSYNEQFF	TGTGCCAGCCGCGGGACAGACTCCTACAATGAGCAGTTCTTC
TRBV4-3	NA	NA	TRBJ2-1	CASSQTPGDEQFF	TGCGCCAGCAGCCAGACTCCAGGGGATGAGCAGTTCTTC
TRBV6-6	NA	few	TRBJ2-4	CASRRDTRPKGKNIQYF	TGTGCCAGCAGAAGGGACACCCGGCCGAAGGGCAAAAACATTCAGTACTTC
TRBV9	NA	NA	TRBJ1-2	CASSVAWSGWGGYTF	TGTGCCAGCAGCGTAGCCTGGTCAGGGTGGGGAGGCTACACCTTC
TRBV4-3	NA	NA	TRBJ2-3	CASSQDWKGSTDTQYF	TGCGCCAGCAGCCAAGATTGGAAAGGGAGCACAGATACGCAGTATTTT
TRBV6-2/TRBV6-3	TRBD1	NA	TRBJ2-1	CASSPRDRKIAYNEQFF	TGTGCCAGCAGTCCGAGGGACAGGAAGATCGCCTACAATGAGCAGTTCTTC
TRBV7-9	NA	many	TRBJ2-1	CASSLEDSYNEQFF	TGTGCCAGCAGCTTAGAGGACTCCTACAATGAGCAGTTCTTC
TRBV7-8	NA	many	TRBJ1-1	CASSPSNTEAFF	TGTGCCAGCAGCCCGTCGAACACTGAAGCTTTCTTT
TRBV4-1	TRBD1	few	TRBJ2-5	CASSHQGTEETQYF	TGCGCCAGCAGCCATCAGGGGACAGAAGAGACCCAGTACTTC
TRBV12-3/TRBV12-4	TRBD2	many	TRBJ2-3	CASSLTGGPGDTQYF	TGTGCCAGCAGTTTAACGGGAGGGCCGGGAGATACGCAGTATTTT
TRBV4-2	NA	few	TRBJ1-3	CASSHTGSGNTIYF	TGTGCCAGCAGCCATACAGGATCTGGAAACACCATATATTTT
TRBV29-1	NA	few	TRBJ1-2	CSVGGPGGYTF	TGCAGCGTTGGGGGACCAGGTGGCTACACCTTC
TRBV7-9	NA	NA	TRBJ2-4	CASSLGAADLRYF	TGTGCCAGCAGCTTAGGGGCCGCGGACCTAAGGTACTTC
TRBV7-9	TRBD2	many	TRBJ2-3	CASIYSGGITDTQYF	TGTGCCAGCATTTATTCGGGAGGGATCACAGATACGCAGTATTTT
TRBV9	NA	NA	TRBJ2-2	CASSASTRNTGELFF	TGTGCCAGCAGCGCCTCTACCCGGAACACCGGGGAGCTGTTTTTT
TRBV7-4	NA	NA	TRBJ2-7	CASSPTIGDEQYF	TGTGCCAGCAGCCCAACTATCGGGGACGAGCAGTACTTC
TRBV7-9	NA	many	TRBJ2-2	CASSSPGELFF	TGTGCCAGCAGCAGTCCCGGGGAGCTGTTTTTT
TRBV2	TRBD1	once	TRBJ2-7	CASSPGTGVEQYF	TGTGCCAGCAGCCCCGGGACAGGGGTCGAGCAGTACTTC
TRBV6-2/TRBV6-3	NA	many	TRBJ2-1	CASSYSIREDAYNEQFF	TGTGCCAGCAGTTACTCGATAAGGGAAGATGCCTACAATGAGCAGTTCTTC
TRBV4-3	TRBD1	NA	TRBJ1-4	CASSQEWGAGTGGEKLFF	TGCGCCAGCAGCCAAGAATGGGGAGCCGGGACAGGGGGCGAAAAACTGTTTTTT
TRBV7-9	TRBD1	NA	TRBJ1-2	CASSLGGTAFYGYTF	TGTGCCAGCAGCTTAGGGGGGACAGCTTTCTATGGCTACACCTTC
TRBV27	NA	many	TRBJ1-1	CASTRTEGMNTEAFF	TGTGCCAGCACACGGACGGAGGGTATGAACACTGAAGCTTTCTTT